This T cell receptor (beta chain) was sequenced during a study of blood T cells in healthy people across ages. Each of the donors had roughly 9.3 milliliters of peripheral blood drawn into EDTA-treated Vacutainer tubes. Primed by a sample-barcoded 5' primer and a J-beta primer mix, a second PCR proceeded for 7 to 11 cycles. TCRdb re-called the 5' RACE reads with MiXCR, one entry per CDR3 protein. The repertoire holds about 640,000 distinct CDR3 sequences, with about 30% as singletons. There are many counts of this clonotype. Its antigen is unidentified. Germline assignment: CDR1 SEHNR and CDR2 FQNEAQ (reference sequence). The CDR3 totals 16 residues. V lost 1 base and J lost 1, with 14 bases in between. Broader study findings: Expanded clonotype shifts may have been confounded, as the donors had an unknown CMV status. There was a strong correlation between TCR beta diversity and naive T cell percentage.

This receptor was identified in a woman of 80 years or more in good health. The sequenced sample was blood. This chain uses TRBV7-9 with TRBJ2-7; D is possibly TRBD1 (6 bases). The chain's CDR3 is CASSLVVGTTSYEQYF. In DNA form, the CDR3 reads TGTGCCAGCAGCTTAGTAGTCGGGACAACTTCCTACGAGCAGTACTTC.